This TCR beta chain appears in the sequencing data of a study of early T cells in non-severe SARS-CoV-2 infection. The CDR3 has 15 amino acids. Per the germline V gene, CDR1 is KGHSH and CDR2 is LQKENI. Trimming removed 2 bases from V and 7 bases from J, with 12 bases in between. In this sample, this clonotype turned up a few times. TCRdb reprocessed the 5' RACE reads with MiXCR, giving one entry per CDR3 protein. The sample records approximately 67,000 distinct CDR3 sequences, approximately 8.3% being singletons. Sequencing used whole blood. The chain uses TRBV18 and TRBJ1-6; D unresolved. This receptor was identified in an adult who was a healthcare worker with PCR-confirmed SARS-CoV-2 infection or an uninfected control (not recorded which). CDR3 in amino acids: CASSPAQVFNSPLHF. The DNA for the CDR3 is TGTGCCAGCTCACCAGCCCAGGTTTTCAATTCACCCCTCCACTTT. The full variable domain, its missing parts supplied by reference TRBV18 and TRBJ1-6, is NAGVMQNPRHLVRRRGQEARLRCSPMKGHSHVYWYRQLPEEGLKFMVYLQKENIIDESGMPKERFSAEFPKEGPSILRIQQVVRGDSAAYFCASSPAQVFNSPLHFGNGTRLTVT.